The 11 T cell receptor beta chains listed next were all sequenced from one sample in a study of blood T cells in healthy people across ages. It was with a sample-barcoded 5' primer and a J-beta primer mix that a second PCR of roughly 7 to 12 cycles was run. In TCRdb, the 5' RACE reads were re-called with MiXCR into one record per CDR3 protein. The table lists 850,000 or so distinct CDR3 sequences, 25% to 35% of them singletons. Input material: blood. The receptors originated from an elderly woman in good health.

V and J are TRBV19 and TRBJ2-7; 10 nucleotides match TRBD2. The closer fit of TRBJ2-5 to the DNA end suggests the J call may be wrong. The V gene's germline CDR1 is LNHDA and CDR2 SQIVND (reference sequence). CDR3 length: 15 residues. The CDR3 nucleotides are TGTGCCAGTAGTATAGGAACTAGCGGGATTGAGACCCAGTACTTC. Translating it yields CASSIGTSGIETQYF.

This chain connects TRBV5-1 to TRBJ2-7; a possible D gene is TRBD2 (6 bases). Germline CDR1 reads SGHRS; CDR2 reads YFSETQ. Trimming pared 5 bases from V and 0 bases from J, leaving 12 bases between. The CDR3 extends over 14 amino acids. The CDR3 DNA reads as TGCGCCAGCAGGTCGGGACTTAGCTCCTACGAGCAGTACTTC. Amino acids: CASRSGLSSYEQYF.

This clonotype was seen a handful of times. V usage is TRBV6-6 and J usage is TRBJ2-1; no clear D. The J call could be wrong; TRBJ2-7 is a better fit for the DNA end. This CDR3 comprises 16 residues. The germline V gene encodes CDR1 MNHNY and CDR2 SVGAGI (reference sequence). The CDR3 sequence is CASSYVRKSSYNEQYF. Here the CDR3 DNA reads TGTGCCAGCAGTTACGTACGGAAGAGCTCCTACAATGAGCAGTACTTC.

The chain is built from TRBV5-1 and TRBJ2-1, with a tentative D call TRBD1 (6 bases). From germline, CDR1 is SGHRS and CDR2 YFSETQ. The CDR3 sequence is 14 residues long. Between the trimmed V and J ends, which lost 6 bases and 2 bases, there was a span of 12 bases. Here the CDR3 DNA reads TGCGCCAGCAACACCGGGACAACCTACAATGAGCAGTTCTTC. Translation gives CASNTGTTYNEQFF.

The table lists this clonotype with many counts. V usage is TRBV9 and J usage is TRBJ2-1, with D hard to call. The CDR3 is 13 residues long. The V end was cut by 1 base, the J end by 4 bases, with 6 bases between. CDR1 and CDR2 (germline): SGDLS, YYNGEE. CDR3 sequence (DNA): TGTGCCAGCAGCGTACTGGGATACAATGAGCAGTTCTTC. Residues: CASSVLGYNEQFF.

This clonotype was counted at least ten times. This chain joins TRBV5-1 and TRBJ2-1; D unclear. Germline V gives CDR1 SGHRS, CDR2 YFSETQ. Trimming stripped 2 bases from V and 6 bases from J, with 6 bases between. The CDR3 sequence is 12 residues long. The CDR3 loop reads CASSFPPNEQFF. The CDR3, as DNA: TGCGCCAGCAGCTTCCCCCCCAATGAGCAGTTCTTC.

Points on this clonotype: A much larger clone sits a single nucleotide away, making a read error possible. The CDR3 does not close with the conserved phenylalanine or tryptophan, likely indicating a read error. V and J are TRBV7-7 and TRBJ2-3, with a weak D call TRBD2 (6 bases). The CDR3 runs 14 residues. Per the germline V gene, CDR1 is SSHAT and CDR2 is FNYEAQ (reference sequence). The CDR3 DNA sequence: TGTGCTAGCAGCCCCGGACTAACCGCAGATACGCAGTATTTA. This sequence encodes CASSPGLTADTQYL.

This clonotype has more than one count but fewer than ten. CDR3 nucleotide sequence: TGCAGTGCTAGCCGGCCGGACCCCCAGGAGACCCAGTACTTC. It yields the protein CSASRPDPQETQYF. The chain combines TRBV20-1 with TRBJ2-7; D ambiguous. TRBJ2-5 matches the DNA end more closely, so the J call is doubtful. The CDR3 totals 14 residues. CDR1 is DFQATT and CDR2 is SNEGSKA in the germline V gene (reference sequence).

The chain recombines TRBV2 with TRBJ1-2; maybe TRBD1 (5 bases). V dropped 6 bases and J dropped 5 bases, with 13 bases sitting between them. The CDR3 is made up of 13 amino acids. Germline CDR1 SNHLY, CDR2 FYNNEI. The CDR3 loop reads CASRRRDSYGYTF. CDR3 DNA: TGTGCCAGCAGGAGGCGAGACAGTTATGGCTACACCTTC. The complete variable domain, with remaining parts taken from reference TRBV2 and TRBJ1-2, reads EPEVTQTPSHQVTQMGQEVILRCVPISNHLYFYWYRQILGQKVEFLVSFYNNEISEKSEIFDDQFSVERPDGSNFTLKIRSTKLEDSAMYFCASRRRDSYGYTFGSGTRLTVV.

Points on this clonotype: The junction and the germline gene differ at one end; a read error may be behind it. The chain is built from TRBV4-1 and TRBJ2-4, with 9 bases lining up with TRBD2. Germline V lookup: CDR1 MGHRA, CDR2 YSYEKL. The CDR3 has 17 residues. CDR3 DNA: TGCGCCAGCACCCAAGGCGGCGGGAGGGAAGCCAAAAACATTCAGTACTTC. Translating it yields CASTQGGGREAKNIQYF.

This clonotype occurred a few times. The CDR3 region is CASSNRYGYTF. In nucleotides, the CDR3 is TGTGCCAGCAGCAACCGTTATGGCTACACCTTC. The chain carries TRBV21-1 and TRBJ1-2. TRBV21-1 is described as a pseudogene. The CDR3 has 11 amino acids.